The 8 T cell receptor beta chains below were found in one sample sequenced in a study of T cells in Graves' hyperthyroidism and ophthalmopathy. Amplified TCR beta CDR3 regions came from RNA transcripts. First-round RT-PCR with HTBI primers amplified the TCR CDR3 region. TCRdb re-called the multiplex PCR reads through MiXCR, storing one row per CDR3 protein. There are hundreds of thousands of distinct CDR3 sequences in the sample; around 15% occur only once, and around 3.5% lies in the top ten. What was sequenced was blood. The source is a middle-aged woman with Graves' ophthalmopathy.

The chain has TRBV20-1 and TRBJ1-1; D is uncertain. The germline V and J ends were trimmed by 3 bases and 11 bases, with 10 bases remaining between them. The CDR3 is 10 residues long. Germline lookup yields CDR1 DFQATT and CDR2 SNEGSKA (reference sequence). In DNA form, the CDR3 reads TGCAGTGCTAGTTACCTCGACGCTTTCTTT. Protein sequence: CSASYLDAFF.

This clonotype was found a few times. This chain joins TRBV6-1 and TRBJ1-5; D remains unclear. There are 12 residues in the CDR3. Trimming took off 8 bases at V and 5 bases at J, with 10 bases between the two ends. From germline, CDR1 is MNHNS and CDR2 SASEGT. The CDR3 DNA sequence: TGTGCCAGCGGCCTAATGGATCAGCCCCAGCATTTT. Translated, it gives CASGLMDQPQHF.

This clonotype showed up many times. The chain uses TRBV27 and TRBJ2-7; 7 bases align to TRBD1. The CDR3 runs to 14 residues. Germline V gives CDR1 MNHEY, CDR2 SMNVEV (reference sequence). V shed 3 bases, J shed 2 bases, and the junction held 4 bases outside the gene matches. CDR3 sequence reads: CASSFGQVAYEQYF. The CDR3, as DNA: TGTGCCAGCAGTTTCGGACAGGTAGCCTACGAGCAGTACTTC.

The table lists this clonotype with many counts. The chain couples TRBV2 to TRBJ2-7; no reliable D call. The CDR3 extends over 14 amino acids. Trimming removed 1 base at V and 3 bases at J, with 10 bases between. Germline CDR1 reads SNHLY; CDR2 reads FYNNEI. Here the CDR3 reads CASSEGWVGYEQYF. CDR3 nucleotide sequence: TGTGCCAGCAGTGAAGGGTGGGTGGGCTACGAGCAGTACTTC.

A few counts support this clonotype. This chain joins TRBV11-2 and TRBJ2-5; 10 bases match TRBD2. Germline CDR1 and CDR2: SGHAT and FQNNGV. The CDR3 is 15 residues long. V dropped 3 bases and J dropped 4; count of bases not matched to a gene: 5. The CDR3 nucleotides read TGTGCCAGCAGCTTTCGCCCTAGCGGGGGAGAGACCCAGTACTTC. Amino acids: CASSFRPSGGETQYF.

About this clonotype itself: A junction end diverges from the germline sequence, so it may reflect a read error. This chain connects TRBV7-7 to TRBJ2-5; 7 bases are a match to TRBD1. The CDR3 contains 14 residues. Germline V gene sequence: CDR1 SSHAT, CDR2 FNYEAQ (reference sequence). CDR3 residues: CASSPPGQRETQYF. CDR3 sequence (DNA): TGTGCTAGCAGCCCGCCGGGACAGAGGGAGACCCAGTACTTC. Combining the CDR3 with reference TRBV7-7 and TRBJ2-5 gives the whole variable domain GAGVSQSPRYKVTKRGQDVTLRCDPISSHATLYWYQQALGQGPEFLTYFNYEAQPDKSGLPSDRFSAERPEGSISTLTIQRTEQRDSAMYRCASSPPGQRETQYFGPGTRLLVL.

This clonotype was counted at least ten times. This chain uses TRBV11-2 with TRBJ2-1; 7 bases map to TRBD1. CDR1 and CDR2 (germline): SGHAT, FQNNGV. This CDR3 spans 16 amino acids. V shed 4 bases, J shed 4 bases, and the junction held 10 bases outside the gene matches. The CDR3 sequence is CASSYGTESAYNEQFF. Here the CDR3 DNA reads TGTGCCAGCAGCTATGGGACAGAATCCGCTTACAATGAGCAGTTCTTC.

The chain links TRBV20-1 to TRBJ2-1, with D perhaps TRBD1 (6 bases). Trimming shortened V by 6 bases and J by 0 bases, and 12 bases separated the two germline ends. Germline loops: CDR1 DFQATT, CDR2 SNEGSKA (reference sequence). The CDR3 covers 14 residues. The CDR3 region has the DNA TGCAGTGCCCGACAGGAGAGCTCCTACAATGAGCAGTTCTTC. It codes for CSARQESSYNEQFF.